This TCR beta chain emerged from a study of shared clonotypes between healthy human individuals. Study information: There were three CD4 naive, three CD4 memory, two CD8 naive and one CD8 memory plates per donor.

J was trimmed by 9 bases and V by 3 bases; bases with no gene match: 15. CDR1 is WNHNN, CDR2 SYGVQD, per germline (reference sequence). There are 16 residues in the CDR3. General study results and limits: In the sorted subsets, rarefaction showed sequencing was incomplete despite large depth. The genetic and exposure-history diversity represented was limited by few donors. Only blood samples were collected, and tissue repertoires likely differ.

Measured with immunoSEQ multiplex PCR; TCRdb has only the in-frame clones, and not every one. The sample has 2.3 million or so clones; approximately 93% are singletons. About this clone: Antigen specificity is unknown.

Sequenced material: naive CD4+ T cells from PBMCs. Subset meaning: CD45RA+ positively selected. V usage is TRBV10-1 and J usage is TRBJ2-5; TRBD2 aligns across 8 bases. The source of this sequence is a man between 18 and 29 years old in good health. Some clones in this sample may be carry-over from other donors' samples. The CDR3 nucleotides read TGCGCCAGCAGTGAAGTTAGGGCTAGCGGGCCCCAGGCCCAGTACTTC. Translating it yields CASSEVRASGPQAQYF.